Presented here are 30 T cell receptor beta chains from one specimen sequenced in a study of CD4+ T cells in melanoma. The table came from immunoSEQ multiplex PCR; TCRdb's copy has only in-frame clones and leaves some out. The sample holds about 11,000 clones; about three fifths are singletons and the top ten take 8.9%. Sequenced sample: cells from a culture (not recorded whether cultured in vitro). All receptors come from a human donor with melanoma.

The CDR3 sequence: CASSPFNYNEQFF. CDR3 sequence (DNA): TGTGCCAGCAGCCCCTTCAACTACAATGAGCAGTTCTTC. The chain recombines TRBV7-8 with TRBJ2-1, with D unclear. The CDR3 spans 13 residues. Germline V gene sequence: CDR1 SGHVS, CDR2 FQNEAQ. V shed 5 bases and J shed 3 bases, with 8 bases lying between them.

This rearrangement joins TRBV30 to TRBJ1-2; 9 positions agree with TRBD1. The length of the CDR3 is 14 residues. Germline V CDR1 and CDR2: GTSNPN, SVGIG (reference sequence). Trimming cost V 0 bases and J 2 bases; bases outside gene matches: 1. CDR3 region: CAWSVGTGNYGYTF. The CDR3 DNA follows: TGTGCCTGGAGTGTGGGGACAGGGAACTATGGCTACACCTTC.

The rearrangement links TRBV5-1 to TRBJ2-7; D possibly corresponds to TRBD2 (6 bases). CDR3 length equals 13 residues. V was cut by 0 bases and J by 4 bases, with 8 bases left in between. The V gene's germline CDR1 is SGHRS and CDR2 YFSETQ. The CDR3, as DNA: TGCGCCAGCAGCTTGGTGGGGGGATACGAGCAGTACTTC. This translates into CASSLVGGYEQYF.

CDR3 residues: CARVLCHGGTYNEQFF. CDR3 sequence (DNA): TGTGCCAGGGTTTTGTGTCACGGGGGTACCTACAATGAGCAGTTCTTC. The genes are TRBV9 and TRBJ2-1; TRBD2 is a possible D gene (6 bases). V was trimmed by 8 bases and J by 2 bases, leaving 20 bases between them. CDR3 size: 16 residues. Germline V lookup: CDR1 SGDLS, CDR2 YYNGEE.

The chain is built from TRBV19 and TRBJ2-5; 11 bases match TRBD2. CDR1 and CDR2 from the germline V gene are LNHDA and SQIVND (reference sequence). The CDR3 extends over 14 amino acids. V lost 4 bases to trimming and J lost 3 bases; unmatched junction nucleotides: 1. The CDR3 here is CASSKLAGEETQYF. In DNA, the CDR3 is TGTGCCAGTAGTAAACTAGCGGGGGAAGAGACCCAGTACTTC.

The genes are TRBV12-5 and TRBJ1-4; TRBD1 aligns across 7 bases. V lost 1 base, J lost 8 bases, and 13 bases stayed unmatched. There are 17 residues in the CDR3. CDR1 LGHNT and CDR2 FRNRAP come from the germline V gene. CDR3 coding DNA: TGTGCTAGTGGTTTGGGGGGGAACAGGGGATTTCGAGAAAAACTGTTTTTT. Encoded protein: CASGLGGNRGFREKLFF.

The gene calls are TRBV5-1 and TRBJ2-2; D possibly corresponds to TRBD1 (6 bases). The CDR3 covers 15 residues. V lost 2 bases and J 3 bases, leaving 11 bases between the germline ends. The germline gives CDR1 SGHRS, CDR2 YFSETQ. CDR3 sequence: CASSFGGLHTGELFF. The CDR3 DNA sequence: TGCGCCAGCAGCTTTGGGGGCCTGCACACCGGGGAGCTGTTTTTT.

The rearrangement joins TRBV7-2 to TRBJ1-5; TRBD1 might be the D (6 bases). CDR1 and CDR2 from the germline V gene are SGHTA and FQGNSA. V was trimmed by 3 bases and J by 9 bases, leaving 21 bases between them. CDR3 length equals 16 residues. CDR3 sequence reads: CASSFWGRGEGGPQHF. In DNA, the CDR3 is TGTGCCAGCAGCTTTTGGGGCAGGGGCGAAGGTGGGCCCCAGCATTTT.

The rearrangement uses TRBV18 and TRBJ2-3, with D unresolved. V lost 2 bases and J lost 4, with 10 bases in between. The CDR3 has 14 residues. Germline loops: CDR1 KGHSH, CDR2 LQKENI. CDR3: CASSPGSASDTQYF. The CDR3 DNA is TGTGCCAGCTCACCAGGGTCGGCTTCAGATACGCAGTATTTT.

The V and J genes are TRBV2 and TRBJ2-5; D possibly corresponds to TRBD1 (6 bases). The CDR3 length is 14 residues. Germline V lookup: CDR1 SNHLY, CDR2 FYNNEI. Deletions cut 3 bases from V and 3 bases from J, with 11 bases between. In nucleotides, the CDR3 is TGTGCCAGCAGTGATTGGACAGCCGAAGAGACCCAGTACTTC. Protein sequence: CASSDWTAEETQYF.

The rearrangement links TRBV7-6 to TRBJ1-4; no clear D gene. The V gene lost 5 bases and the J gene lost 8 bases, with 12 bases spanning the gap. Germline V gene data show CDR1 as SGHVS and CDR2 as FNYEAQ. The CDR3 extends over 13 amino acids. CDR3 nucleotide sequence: TGTGCCAGCAGCCTATACCCCAGAGAAAAACTGTTTTTT. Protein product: CASSLYPREKLFF.

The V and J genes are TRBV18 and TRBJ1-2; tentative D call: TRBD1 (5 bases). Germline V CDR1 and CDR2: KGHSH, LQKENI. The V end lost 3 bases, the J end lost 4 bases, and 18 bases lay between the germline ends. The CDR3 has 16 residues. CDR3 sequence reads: CASSPNPVGASYGYTF. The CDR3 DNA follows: TGTGCCAGCTCACCGAACCCTGTTGGGGCCTCCTATGGCTACACCTTC.

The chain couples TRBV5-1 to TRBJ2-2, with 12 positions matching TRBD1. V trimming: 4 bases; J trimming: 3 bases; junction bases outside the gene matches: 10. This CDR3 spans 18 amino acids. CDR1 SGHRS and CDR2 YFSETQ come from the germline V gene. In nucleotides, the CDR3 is TGCGCCAGCAGCCGGGGGACAGGGGGCAACAGATACACCGGGGAGCTGTTTTTT. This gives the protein CASSRGTGGNRYTGELFF.

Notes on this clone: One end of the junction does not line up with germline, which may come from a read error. CDR3 nucleotide sequence: TGTGCCATCAGTGCGAACGGAATGGGCGAGCAGTACTTC. Its protein product is CAISANGMGEQYF. The chain recombines TRBV6-4 with TRBJ2-7; D unclear. This CDR3 comprises 13 residues. The germline CDR1 and CDR2 sequences are MRHNA and SNTAGT.

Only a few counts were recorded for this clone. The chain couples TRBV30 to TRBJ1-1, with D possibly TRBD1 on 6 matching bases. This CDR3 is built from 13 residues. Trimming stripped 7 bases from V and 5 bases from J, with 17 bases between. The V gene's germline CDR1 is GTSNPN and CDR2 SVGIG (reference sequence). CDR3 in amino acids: CAFLRQGYTEAFF. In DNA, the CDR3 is TGTGCCTTCTTGCGGCAGGGGTATACTGAAGCTTTCTTT.

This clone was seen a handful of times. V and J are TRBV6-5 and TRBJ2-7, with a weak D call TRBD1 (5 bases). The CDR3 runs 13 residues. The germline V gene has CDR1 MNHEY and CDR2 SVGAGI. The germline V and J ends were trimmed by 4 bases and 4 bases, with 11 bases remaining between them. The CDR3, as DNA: TGTGCCAGCAGTTCAGGGCGTCAGTACGAGCAGTACTTC. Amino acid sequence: CASSSGRQYEQYF.

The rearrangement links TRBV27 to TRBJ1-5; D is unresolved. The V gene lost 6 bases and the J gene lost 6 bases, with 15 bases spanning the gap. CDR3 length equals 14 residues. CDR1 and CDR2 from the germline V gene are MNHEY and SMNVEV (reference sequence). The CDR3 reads CASRAFGVGQPQHF. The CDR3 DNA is TGTGCCAGCAGAGCTTTTGGGGTAGGTCAGCCCCAGCATTTT.

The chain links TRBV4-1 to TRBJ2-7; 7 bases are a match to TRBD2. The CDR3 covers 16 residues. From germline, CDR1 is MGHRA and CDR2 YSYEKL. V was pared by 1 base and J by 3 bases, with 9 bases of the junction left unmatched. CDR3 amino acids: CASSQVGSSGHYEQYF. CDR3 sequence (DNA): TGCGCCAGCAGCCAAGTAGGTTCTAGCGGACACTACGAGCAGTACTTC.

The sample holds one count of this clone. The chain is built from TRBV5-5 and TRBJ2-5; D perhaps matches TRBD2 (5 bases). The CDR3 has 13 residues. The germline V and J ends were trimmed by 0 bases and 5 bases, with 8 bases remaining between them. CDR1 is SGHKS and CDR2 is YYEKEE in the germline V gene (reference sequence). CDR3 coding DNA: TGTGCCAGCAGCTTGGTCGGCGGGGAGACCCAGTACTTC. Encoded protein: CASSLVGGETQYF.

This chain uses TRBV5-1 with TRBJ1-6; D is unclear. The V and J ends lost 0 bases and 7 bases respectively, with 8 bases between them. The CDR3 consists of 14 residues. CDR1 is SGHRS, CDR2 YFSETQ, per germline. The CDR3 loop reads CASSLDRENSPLHF. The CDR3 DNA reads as TGCGCCAGCAGCTTGGACAGAGAGAATTCACCCCTCCACTTT.

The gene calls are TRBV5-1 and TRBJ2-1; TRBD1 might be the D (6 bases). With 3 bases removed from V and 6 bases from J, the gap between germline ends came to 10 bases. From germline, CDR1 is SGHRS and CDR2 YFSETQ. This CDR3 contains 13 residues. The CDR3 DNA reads TGCGCCAGCAGCTCTGACAGGCTCAATGAGCAGTTCTTC. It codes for CASSSDRLNEQFF. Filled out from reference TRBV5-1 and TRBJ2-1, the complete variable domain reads KAGVTQTPRYLIKTRGQQVTLSCSPISGHRSVSWYQQTPGQGLQFLFEYFSETQRNKGNFPGRFSGRQFSNSRSEMNVSTLELGDSALYLCASSSDRLNEQFFGPGTRLTVL.

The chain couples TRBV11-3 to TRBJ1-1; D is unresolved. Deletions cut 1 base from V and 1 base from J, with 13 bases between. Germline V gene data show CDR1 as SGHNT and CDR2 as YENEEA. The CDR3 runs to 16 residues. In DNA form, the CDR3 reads TGTGCCAGCAGCTTAGTGATGGGAATTAAGAACACTGAAGCTTTCTTT. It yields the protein CASSLVMGIKNTEAFF.

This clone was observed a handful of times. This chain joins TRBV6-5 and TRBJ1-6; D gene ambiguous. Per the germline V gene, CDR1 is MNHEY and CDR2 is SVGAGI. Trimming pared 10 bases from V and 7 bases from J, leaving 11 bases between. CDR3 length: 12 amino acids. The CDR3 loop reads CAIRNGNSPLHF. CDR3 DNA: TGTGCCATCCGGAACGGAAATTCACCCCTCCACTTT.

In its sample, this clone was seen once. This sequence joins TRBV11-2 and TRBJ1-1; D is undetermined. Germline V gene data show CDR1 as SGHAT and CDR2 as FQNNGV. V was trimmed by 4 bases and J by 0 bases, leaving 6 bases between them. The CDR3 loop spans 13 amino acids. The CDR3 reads CASSSTVNTEAFF. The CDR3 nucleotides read TGTGCCAGCAGCTCCACCGTGAACACTGAAGCTTTCTTT.

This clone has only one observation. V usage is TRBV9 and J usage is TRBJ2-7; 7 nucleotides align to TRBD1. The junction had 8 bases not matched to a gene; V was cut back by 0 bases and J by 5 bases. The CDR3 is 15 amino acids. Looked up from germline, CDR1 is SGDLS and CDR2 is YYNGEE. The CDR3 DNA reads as TGTGCCAGCAGCGTAGAAGGGGCCAGGGGGAACGAGCAGTACTTC. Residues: CASSVEGARGNEQYF.

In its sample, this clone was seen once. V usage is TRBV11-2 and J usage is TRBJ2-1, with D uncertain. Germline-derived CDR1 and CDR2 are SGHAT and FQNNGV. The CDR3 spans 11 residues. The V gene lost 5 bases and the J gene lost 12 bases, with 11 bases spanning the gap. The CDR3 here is CASSPARAQFF. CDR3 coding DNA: TGTGCCAGCAGCCCCGCGCGAGCGCAGTTCTTC.

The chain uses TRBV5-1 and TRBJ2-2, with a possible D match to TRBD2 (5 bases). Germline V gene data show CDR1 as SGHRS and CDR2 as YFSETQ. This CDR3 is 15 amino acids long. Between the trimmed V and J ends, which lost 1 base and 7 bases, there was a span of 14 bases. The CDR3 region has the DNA TGCGCCAGCAGCTTGACAGTTAGCGCGGGCGGGGAGCTGTTTTTT. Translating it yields CASSLTVSAGGELFF.

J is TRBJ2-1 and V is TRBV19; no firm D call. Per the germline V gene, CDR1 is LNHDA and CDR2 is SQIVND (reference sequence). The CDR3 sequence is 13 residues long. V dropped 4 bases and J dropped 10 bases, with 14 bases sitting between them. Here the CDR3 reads CASSTDGTTEQFF. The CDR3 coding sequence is TGTGCCAGTAGTACCGACGGCACTACGGAGCAGTTCTTC. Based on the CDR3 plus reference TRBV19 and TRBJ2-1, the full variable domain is DGGITQSPKYLFRKEGQNVTLSCEQNLNHDAMYWYRQDPGQGLRLIYYSQIVNDFQKGDIAEGYSVSREKKESFPLTVTSAQKNPTAFYLCASSTDGTTEQFFGPGTRLTVL.

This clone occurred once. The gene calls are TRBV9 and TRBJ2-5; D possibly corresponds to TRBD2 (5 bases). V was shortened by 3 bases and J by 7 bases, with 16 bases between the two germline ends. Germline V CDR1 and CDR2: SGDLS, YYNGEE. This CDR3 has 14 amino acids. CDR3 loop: CASSALLGGGTQYF. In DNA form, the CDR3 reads TGTGCCAGCAGCGCCTTACTAGGCGGAGGGACCCAGTACTTC.

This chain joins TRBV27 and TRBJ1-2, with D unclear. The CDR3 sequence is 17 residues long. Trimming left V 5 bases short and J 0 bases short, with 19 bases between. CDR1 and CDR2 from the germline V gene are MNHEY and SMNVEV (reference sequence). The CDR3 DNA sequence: TGTGCCAGCAGTCCTTCTGGTAGGGCCCATACTAACTATGGCTACACCTTC. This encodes CASSPSGRAHTNYGYTF.